This T cell receptor (beta chain) comes out of a study of cytotoxic CD8 clonotypes in ibrutinib-treated CLL. Study as a whole: The patient breakdown showed more than nine relapsed/refractory and under 16 treatment-naive cases, with about 17 IGHV unmutated.

This clone was detected only a few times. Its antigen remains unidentified. Different DNA sequences within this sample yield the same CDR3. Study results and limitations: Under therapy, public clonotypes either contracted or stayed stable, and they were uncommon.

CDR1 and CDR2 (germline): SNHLY, FYNNEI. The ends lost 6 bases at V and 0 bases at J; junction bases unmatched: 3. This CDR3 region has 14 residues. Profiled with immunoSEQ multiplex PCR; TCRdb holds only in-frame clones, not every one. The repertoire holds 13,000 to 15,000 clones, with about two thirds as singletons. Specimen: PBMCs, collected before ibrutinib treatment. The receptor was isolated from a human donor with chronic lymphocytic leukemia. The rearrangement joins TRBV2 to TRBJ2-3; TRBD1 matches 7 bases. This chain's CDR3 is CASRAGGSTDTQYF. The DNA of the CDR3 is TGTGCCAGCAGGGCAGGGGGTAGCACAGATACGCAGTATTTT.